The 2 T cell receptor beta chains below come from one sample, sequenced in a study of read filtering for tumor transcriptome and immune sequencing. From roughly 390 ng of RNA, a library with molecular barcoded alpha/delta and beta/gamma adaptors was made. TCRdb re-called the reads with MiXCR, one entry per CDR3 protein. The sample yields around 40,000 distinct CDR3 sequences, about 11% seen once. The sample comprised a population of CD138-negative cells sorted from bone marrow. The receptors were sampled from a donor at least 40 years old with multiple myeloma.

This clonotype was seen repeatedly, ten times or more. V usage is TRBV7-2 and J usage is TRBJ2-1; TRBD2 aligns across 10 bases. The CDR3 extends over 13 amino acids. Looked up from germline, CDR1 is SGHTA and CDR2 is FQGNSA. J was trimmed by 8 bases and V by 4 bases; bases with no gene match: 2. The chain's CDR3 is CASSSGTSDEQFF. The CDR3 bases are TGTGCCAGCAGCTCCGGGACTAGCGATGAGCAGTTCTTC.

This clonotype was counted at least ten times. The chain uses TRBV20-1 and TRBJ2-2; D not certain. Germline-derived CDR1 and CDR2 are DFQATT and SNEGSKA (reference sequence). The CDR3 length is 14 residues. With 1 base removed from V and 8 bases from J, the gap between germline ends came to 14 bases. The CDR3 spells CSARVGRGTGELFF. CDR3 coding DNA: TGCAGTGCTAGAGTCGGACGTGGTACGGGGGAGCTGTTTTTT.